This T cell receptor (beta chain) emerged from a study of cytomegalovirus exposure and HLA in healthy donors. Study observations and caveats: TCR beta V- and J-gene trimming, according to a later analysis, was linked to a missense DCLRE1C variant. Cytomegalovirus-associated TCR beta chains were listed, numbering 164. Despite most TCR sequences being rare, some public TCRs occurred in many donors. Per a later analysis, 18,000 or so TCR beta sequences showed association with HLA alleles at 0.05 false discovery rate.

Remarks on this clone: Its cognate antigen is unknown.

Trimming left V 1 base short and J 3 bases short, with 16 bases between. The germline V gene encodes CDR1 LNHDA and CDR2 SQIVND (reference sequence). The CDR3 runs 16 residues. PCR employed 60 Vbeta and 13 Jbeta primers. The method was immunoSEQ multiplex PCR; TCRdb's version includes in-frame clones alone and lacks a portion of them. The data hold roughly 150,000 clones, with about 70% observed a single time. The sequence came from a woman aged 35 to 49 in good health and CMV-seronegative. The chain couples TRBV19 to TRBJ2-7; D may be TRBD1 (5 bases). Sequences were obtained from PBMCs. CDR3 DNA sequence: TGTGCCAGTAGTATAGGAGTTTTGTCCAGGGTCTACGAGCAGTACTTC. Translation: CASSIGVLSRVYEQYF.